The 24 T cell receptor beta chains below come from one sample, sequenced in a study of cytomegalovirus exposure and HLA in healthy donors. 60 Vbeta and 13 Jbeta primers were used in PCR. Profiling relied on immunoSEQ multiplex PCR, and the TCRdb table lists in-frame clones only, not all of them. The sample records some 90,000 clones, about three quarters being singletons. Sequences were obtained from PBMCs. All receptors come from a boy younger than 18 in good health and CMV-seronegative.

CDR3 protein: CASSFGGFEQFF. The CDR3 nucleotides are TGTGCCAGCAGTTTCGGGGGGTTTGAGCAGTTCTTC. The chain links TRBV27 to TRBJ2-1, with 7 bases fitting TRBD2. Germline V CDR1 and CDR2: MNHEY, SMNVEV (reference sequence). J was trimmed by 9 bases and V by 3 bases; bases with no gene match: 2. The CDR3 consists of 12 residues.

The J gene is TRBJ1-2, the V gene TRBV7-9, with 8 bases aligning to TRBD1. After removal of 3 bases from V and 5 bases from J, the junction contained 11 bases not matched to a gene. Germline V gene data show CDR1 as SEHNR and CDR2 as FQNEAQ (reference sequence). The CDR3 runs to 16 residues. CDR3 protein: CASSFQQGGGDYGYTF. The CDR3, as DNA: TGTGCCAGCAGCTTCCAACAGGGGGGGGGAGATTATGGCTACACCTTC.

This clone was seen only a few times. The chain has TRBV15 and TRBJ1-2; possibly TRBD1 for D (5 bases). This CDR3 region has 15 residues. The germline V gene has CDR1 LNHNV and CDR2 YYDKDF (reference sequence). Trimming took 5 bases from V and 7 from J, leaving 20 bases between them. The DNA of the CDR3 is TGTGCCACCAGCGGTGGCCGGGACTCCTTAATTGGCTACACCTTC. This translates into CATSGGRDSLIGYTF. Combining the CDR3 with reference TRBV15 and TRBJ1-2 gives the whole variable domain DAMVIQNPRYQVTQFGKPVTLSCSQTLNHNVMYWYQQKSSQAPKLLFHYYDKDFNNEADTPDNFQSRRPNTSFCFLDIRSPGLGDTAMYLCATSGGRDSLIGYTFGSGTRLTVV.

The V call is TRBV30, the J call TRBJ2-5, with 7 positions matching TRBD1. Germline trimming cut 2 bases from V and 1 base from J; bases unmatched to any gene: 1. Germline CDR1 GTSNPN, CDR2 SVGIG (reference sequence). The CDR3 has 13 amino acids. CDR3: CAWSHRGQETQYF. The CDR3 DNA sequence: TGTGCCTGGAGTCACAGGGGCCAAGAGACCCAGTACTTC.

The chain is built from TRBV7-2 and TRBJ1-5; no definite D call. The CDR3 has 14 residues. The germline V and J ends were trimmed by 4 bases and 1 base, with 8 bases remaining between them. Looked up from germline, CDR1 is SGHTA and CDR2 is FQGNSA. The CDR3 nucleotides read TGTGCCAGCAGCTCTGGGCCGAGCAATCAGCCCCAGCATTTT. Protein: CASSSGPSNQPQHF.

This clone was counted a single time. The V call is TRBV7-2, the J call TRBJ2-4; a weak D match, TRBD1 (6 bases). The V gene's germline CDR1 is SGHTA and CDR2 FQGNSA. This CDR3 has 15 amino acids. The ends were cut back, 0 bases at V and 10 bases at J, with 16 bases in the middle. This CDR3 reads CASSLASQGSRIQYF. The DNA of the CDR3 is TGTGCCAGCAGCTTAGCGAGCCAGGGGTCGCGGATTCAGTACTTC. The full variable domain, its missing parts supplied by reference TRBV7-2 and TRBJ2-4, is GAGVSQSPSNKVTEKGKDVELRCDPISGHTALYWYRQSLGQGLEFLIYFQGNSAPDKSGLPSDRFSAERTGGSVSTLTIQRTQQEDSAVYLCASSLASQGSRIQYFGAGTRLSVL.

This clone was recorded a few times. This chain joins TRBV6-5 and TRBJ2-7; D may be TRBD1 (5 bases). Germline CDR1 and CDR2: MNHEY and SVGAGI. The CDR3 sequence is 16 residues long. V gave up 0 bases and J gave up 4 bases, with 16 bases separating them. The CDR3: CASSYSRGPSRYEQYF. As DNA, the CDR3 is TGTGCCAGCAGTTACTCTAGGGGTCCTTCTCGGTACGAGCAGTACTTC.

The V gene is TRBV7-8, the J gene TRBJ1-4; D may be TRBD1 (6 bases). With 5 bases removed from V and 3 bases from J, the gap between germline ends came to 16 bases. In germline, CDR1 is SGHVS, CDR2 FQNEAQ. The CDR3 is 16 residues long. The CDR3 sequence: CASSVRDDRPNEKLFF. CDR3 coding DNA: TGTGCCAGCAGCGTCCGTGACGACAGGCCTAATGAAAAACTGTTTTTT.

The chain is built from TRBV5-4 and TRBJ1-3, with D possibly being TRBD1 (5 bases). This CDR3 has 14 amino acids. CDR1 and CDR2 (germline): SGHNT, YYREEE (reference sequence). V gave up 1 base and J gave up 4 bases, with 9 bases separating them. CDR3 in DNA: TGTGCCAGCAGCTTGAGGGGCTCCGGAAACACCATATATTTT. Translated, it gives CASSLRGSGNTIYF.

The rearrangement joins TRBV11-3 to TRBJ1-2; no definite D call. Trimming stripped 2 bases from V and 3 bases from J, with 10 bases between. The germline CDR1 and CDR2 sequences are SGHNT and YENEEA. The CDR3 has 14 amino acids. This CDR3 reads CASSLHKEDYGYTF. The CDR3 nucleotides read TGTGCCAGCAGCTTACATAAAGAGGACTATGGCTACACCTTC.

This chain links TRBV6-5 with TRBJ2-2; D is unresolved. CDR3 length: 13 amino acids. V was clipped by 1 base and J by 5 bases, with 5 bases between them. Germline V lookup: CDR1 MNHEY, CDR2 SVGAGI. The CDR3 coding sequence is TGTGCCAGCAGTTACTATCAGACCGGGGAGCTGTTTTTT. Encoded protein: CASSYYQTGELFF.

The chain couples TRBV6-5 to TRBJ1-4; 9 nucleotides match TRBD1. This CDR3 is 15 amino acids long. Losses at the gene ends were 2 bases for V and 8 bases for J; bases not matched to a gene: 6. The germline V gene has CDR1 MNHEY and CDR2 SVGAGI. This CDR3 reads CASSYQGQGGEKLFF. The CDR3 bases are TGTGCCAGCAGTTACCAGGGACAGGGAGGCGAAAAACTGTTTTTT.

The chain uses TRBV6-1 and TRBJ2-5, with D perhaps TRBD1 (6 bases). CDR1 and CDR2 from the germline V gene are MNHNS and SASEGT. This CDR3 has 12 residues. V lost 5 bases to trimming and J lost 5 bases, with 9 bases between them. The CDR3 nucleotides read TGTGCCAGCAGTAAAACAGGGGAGACCCAGTACTTC. Amino acid sequence: CASSKTGETQYF.

The chain joins TRBV2 to TRBJ1-1, with D perhaps TRBD1 (5 bases). This CDR3 comprises 15 residues. V lost 5 bases and J lost 5, with 18 bases in between. The V gene's germline CDR1 is SNHLY and CDR2 FYNNEI. This chain's CDR3 is CASSSSGAGGTEAFF. The DNA for the CDR3 is TGTGCCAGCAGTTCCTCCGGGGCCGGGGGGACTGAAGCTTTCTTT.

This clone was counted only a few times. This chain links TRBV28 with TRBJ2-2; D unclear. With 7 bases removed from V and 3 bases from J, the gap between germline ends came to 12 bases. The germline V gene has CDR1 MDHEN and CDR2 SYDVKM. The CDR3 length is 14 residues. The CDR3 DNA follows: TGTGCCAGCACCCCCACCGGAGACACCGGGGAGCTGTTTTTT. Residues: CASTPTGDTGELFF. The full variable domain, completed using reference TRBV28 and TRBJ2-2, is DVKVTQSSRYLVKRTGEKVFLECVQDMDHENMFWYRQDPGLGLRLIYFSYDVKMKEKGDIPEGYSVSREKKERFSLILESASTNQTSMYLCASTPTGDTGELFFGEGSRLTVL.

This chain joins TRBV28 and TRBJ1-6; D call uncertain. The CDR3 has 15 amino acids. The V and J ends lost 6 bases and 3 bases respectively, with 12 bases between them. From germline, CDR1 is MDHEN and CDR2 SYDVKM. CDR3 amino acids: CASRTPTGYNSPLHF. For the CDR3, the DNA is TGTGCCAGCAGGACCCCCACGGGCTATAATTCACCCCTCCACTTT.

The CDR3 region is CASSARQGDYEQYF. As DNA, the CDR3 is TGTGCCAGCAGCGCCCGACAGGGTGACTACGAGCAGTACTTC. The chain carries TRBV9 and TRBJ2-7; 7 positions agree with TRBD1. V lost 3 bases to trimming and J lost 3 bases; unmatched junction nucleotides: 6. CDR1 is SGDLS and CDR2 is YYNGEE in the germline V gene. The CDR3 spans 14 residues.

The gene calls are TRBV4-3 and TRBJ1-4, with 8 nucleotides matching TRBD1. Losses at the gene ends were 4 bases for V and 12 bases for J; bases not matched to a gene: 13. The CDR3 has 15 residues. The germline gives CDR1 LGHNA, CDR2 YSLEER. The CDR3 region has the DNA TGCGCCAGCAGCCCCTACAGACAGGGGCGTTCAGAACTGTTTTTT. Translated, it gives CASSPYRQGRSELFF.

V gene TRBV25-1 combines with J gene TRBJ2-1, with TRBD1 identical over 8 bases. This CDR3 has 14 residues. V trimming: 10 bases; J trimming: 4 bases; junction bases outside the gene matches: 9. CDR1 is MGHDK and CDR2 is SYGVNS in the germline V gene. CDR3 region: CATDRGEIYNEQFF. CDR3 nucleotide sequence: TGTGCCACCGACAGGGGTGAAATTTACAATGAGCAGTTCTTC.

This rearrangement joins TRBV5-1 to TRBJ2-1, with a weak D call TRBD1 (5 bases). Per germline, CDR1 SGHRS and CDR2 YFSETQ. The CDR3 totals 13 residues. Between the trimmed V and J ends, which lost 0 bases and 10 bases, there was a span of 11 bases. CDR3 DNA sequence: TGCGCCAGCAGCTTGGAGGGAACAGGAGAGCAGTTCTTC. Amino acids: CASSLEGTGEQFF.

The chain combines TRBV4-1 with TRBJ2-7, with D unresolved. The CDR3 sequence is 15 residues long. Trimming cost V 0 bases and J 1 base, with 10 bases left between them. The germline gives CDR1 MGHRA, CDR2 YSYEKL. The CDR3 DNA follows: TGCGCCAGCAGCCAAGAGCCCCAGGATTCCTACGAGCAGTACTTC. Translation: CASSQEPQDSYEQYF.

This clone showed up just a few times. The genes are TRBV29-1 and TRBJ2-1; unclear D gene. Trimming removed 3 bases from V and 9 bases from J, with 12 bases in between. There are 12 residues in the CDR3. CDR1 and CDR2 from the germline V gene are SQVTM and ANQGSEA. The CDR3 is CSVDGGSPEQFF. The DNA for the CDR3 is TGCAGCGTTGATGGTGGTAGTCCTGAGCAGTTCTTC.

The CDR3, as DNA: TGTGCCAGCAGCTTCCCGGGACAGGGCTCCTTCAACTATGGCTACACCTTC. Encoded protein: CASSFPGQGSFNYGYTF. The rearrangement uses TRBV5-4 and TRBJ1-2; 9 bases align to TRBD1. CDR3 length: 17 amino acids. The junction had 10 bases not matched to a gene; V was cut back by 2 bases and J by 2 bases. Germline V lookup: CDR1 SGHNT, CDR2 YYREEE (reference sequence).

In this sample, this clone turned up a few times. This chain uses TRBV28 with TRBJ1-6; D is perhaps TRBD1 (5 bases). The CDR3 loop spans 13 amino acids. The germline V gene has CDR1 MDHEN and CDR2 SYDVKM. V was clipped by 6 bases and J by 8 bases, with 11 bases between them. CDR3 residues: CASRRDGYSPLHF. In DNA, the CDR3 is TGTGCCAGCAGGCGGGACGGTTATTCACCCCTCCACTTT. The full variable domain, rest sourced from reference TRBV28 and TRBJ1-6, is DVKVTQSSRYLVKRTGEKVFLECVQDMDHENMFWYRQDPGLGLRLIYFSYDVKMKEKGDIPEGYSVSREKKERFSLILESASTNQTSMYLCASRRDGYSPLHFGNGTRLTVT.